The clone carrying this T cell receptor (beta chain) has ten or more counts. The target antigen is unknown. With iRepertoire HTBI primers and Arm-PCR of CDR3 regions, TCR beta libraries were built. TCRdb reprocessed the multiplex PCR reads with MiXCR, giving one entry per CDR3 protein. Among around 340,000 distinct CDR3 sequences listed, roughly a fifth were seen once. Noted time point: persistent/refractory GD, antithyroid drugs over 5 years with positive TRAb. The TCR library was made from RNA that had been extracted from PBMCs in TRIzol. With EDTA tubes as the receptacles, nine milliliters of peripheral blood were drawn. This sample was included in a study of regulatory T cells in long-lasting Graves disease. Study results and limitations: Only a small sample size was used, which may have cut accuracy. Graves' patients with persistent disease showed TCR diversity lower than patients newly diagnosed.

The sequence was collected from a female donor with Graves disease. The material was peripheral blood mononuclear cells (PBMCs), obtained when the disease was refractory, from a patient treated with antithyroid drugs.

In DNA, the CDR3 is TGTGCCATCAATCCTGGGGGACAGCCAGAGACCCAGTACTTC. It codes for CAINPGGQPETQYF. This chain links TRBV10-3 with TRBJ2-5; 7 bases are shared with TRBD1. After removal of 7 bases from V and 4 bases from J, the junction contained 9 bases not matched to a gene. There are 14 residues in the CDR3. Germline V gene sequence: CDR1 ENHRY, CDR2 SYGVKD.